A selection of T cell receptor beta chains follows, all from one sample in a study of beta chain features in type 1 diabetes. Profiling relied on immunoSEQ multiplex PCR, and the TCRdb table lists in-frame clones only, not all of them. This sample has roughly 180,000 clones; over 6% occur once, and the top ten carry roughly 0.5%. The sample taken for sequencing was central memory CD4+ T cells from blood. The receptor set was obtained from a man younger than 35 with type 1 diabetes. The CDR3 runs from the conserved cysteine through the conserved F or W.

V gene: TRBV6-6; J gene: TRBJ1-2; CDR3 protein: CASRPGGANYGYTF
V gene: TRBV9; J gene: TRBJ2-5; CDR3 protein: CASSARTSQETQYF
V gene: TRBV5-1; J gene: TRBJ2-1; CDR3 protein: CASSWSMTGENEQFF
V gene: TRBV19; J gene: TRBJ1-2; CDR3 protein: CASNRPGPYYGYTF
V gene: TRBV6-6; J gene: TRBJ2-6; CDR3 protein: CASSYSASGANVLTF
V gene: TRBV30; J gene: TRBJ1-1; CDR3 protein: CAWSKGQGDLRTEAFF
V gene: TRBV19; J gene: TRBJ2-7; CDR3 protein: CASSITLSSYEQYF
V gene: TRBV7-9; J gene: TRBJ2-7; CDR3 protein: CASSQTGLHRDEQYF
V gene: TRBV5-4; J gene: TRBJ2-2; CDR3 protein: CASSSVTIDAGELFF
V gene: TRBV14; J gene: TRBJ2-1; CDR3 protein: CASSQDPGLAGYNEQFF
V gene: TRBV7-2; J gene: TRBJ2-5; CDR3 protein: CASSRQGAETQYF
V gene: TRBV4-1; J gene: TRBJ1-1; CDR3 protein: CASSQGWGQVNTEAFF
V gene: TRBV6-1; J gene: TRBJ1-5; CDR3 protein: CASSEFDRGRSRQPQHF
V gene: TRBV10-3; J gene: TRBJ2-3; CDR3 protein: CAISTGTGSTDTQYF
V gene: TRBV4-3; J gene: TRBJ1-1; CDR3 protein: CASSQPGTGTEAFF
V gene: TRBV10-3; J gene: TRBJ2-5; CDR3 protein: CAISELKPQGGLETQYF
V gene: TRBV28; J gene: TRBJ1-1; CDR3 protein: CASSLSLAGGMNTEAFF
V gene: TRBV7-9; J gene: TRBJ2-1; CDR3 protein: CASSSTSGSVSSYNEQFF
V gene: TRBV15; J gene: TRBJ1-1; CDR3 protein: CATSRDRSRNTEAFF
V gene: TRBV5-8; J gene: TRBJ2-5; CDR3 protein: CASTPDRGWETQYF
V gene: TRBV9; J gene: TRBJ2-3; CDR3 protein: CASSVRSGGPSDTQYF
V gene: TRBV29-1; J gene: TRBJ2-7; CDR3 protein: CSVLPGAGGYEQYF
V gene: TRBV25-1; J gene: TRBJ2-3; CDR3 protein: CASSRQGQTDTQYF
V gene: TRBV2; J gene: TRBJ2-1; CDR3 protein: CASSEAGLAGGHGLNEQFF
V gene: TRBV4-2; J gene: TRBJ2-7; CDR3 protein: CASSQDASGFVYEQYF
V gene: TRBV5-1; J gene: TRBJ2-7; CDR3 protein: CASSPGGQSYYEQYF
V gene: TRBV4-3; J gene: TRBJ1-2; CDR3 protein: CASSQDPEEEYGYTF
V gene: TRBV7-2; J gene: TRBJ1-2; CDR3 protein: CASSNPSGLGYTF
V gene: TRBV19; J gene: TRBJ2-7; CDR3 protein: CASSPRTGYSYEQYF
V gene: TRBV27; J gene: TRBJ1-1; CDR3 protein: CASSPDRALKNTEAFF
V gene: TRBV29-1; J gene: TRBJ2-2; CDR3 protein: CGTGGSAGRRELFF
V gene: TRBV28; J gene: TRBJ1-5; CDR3 protein: CASSSPGQGMSQPQHF